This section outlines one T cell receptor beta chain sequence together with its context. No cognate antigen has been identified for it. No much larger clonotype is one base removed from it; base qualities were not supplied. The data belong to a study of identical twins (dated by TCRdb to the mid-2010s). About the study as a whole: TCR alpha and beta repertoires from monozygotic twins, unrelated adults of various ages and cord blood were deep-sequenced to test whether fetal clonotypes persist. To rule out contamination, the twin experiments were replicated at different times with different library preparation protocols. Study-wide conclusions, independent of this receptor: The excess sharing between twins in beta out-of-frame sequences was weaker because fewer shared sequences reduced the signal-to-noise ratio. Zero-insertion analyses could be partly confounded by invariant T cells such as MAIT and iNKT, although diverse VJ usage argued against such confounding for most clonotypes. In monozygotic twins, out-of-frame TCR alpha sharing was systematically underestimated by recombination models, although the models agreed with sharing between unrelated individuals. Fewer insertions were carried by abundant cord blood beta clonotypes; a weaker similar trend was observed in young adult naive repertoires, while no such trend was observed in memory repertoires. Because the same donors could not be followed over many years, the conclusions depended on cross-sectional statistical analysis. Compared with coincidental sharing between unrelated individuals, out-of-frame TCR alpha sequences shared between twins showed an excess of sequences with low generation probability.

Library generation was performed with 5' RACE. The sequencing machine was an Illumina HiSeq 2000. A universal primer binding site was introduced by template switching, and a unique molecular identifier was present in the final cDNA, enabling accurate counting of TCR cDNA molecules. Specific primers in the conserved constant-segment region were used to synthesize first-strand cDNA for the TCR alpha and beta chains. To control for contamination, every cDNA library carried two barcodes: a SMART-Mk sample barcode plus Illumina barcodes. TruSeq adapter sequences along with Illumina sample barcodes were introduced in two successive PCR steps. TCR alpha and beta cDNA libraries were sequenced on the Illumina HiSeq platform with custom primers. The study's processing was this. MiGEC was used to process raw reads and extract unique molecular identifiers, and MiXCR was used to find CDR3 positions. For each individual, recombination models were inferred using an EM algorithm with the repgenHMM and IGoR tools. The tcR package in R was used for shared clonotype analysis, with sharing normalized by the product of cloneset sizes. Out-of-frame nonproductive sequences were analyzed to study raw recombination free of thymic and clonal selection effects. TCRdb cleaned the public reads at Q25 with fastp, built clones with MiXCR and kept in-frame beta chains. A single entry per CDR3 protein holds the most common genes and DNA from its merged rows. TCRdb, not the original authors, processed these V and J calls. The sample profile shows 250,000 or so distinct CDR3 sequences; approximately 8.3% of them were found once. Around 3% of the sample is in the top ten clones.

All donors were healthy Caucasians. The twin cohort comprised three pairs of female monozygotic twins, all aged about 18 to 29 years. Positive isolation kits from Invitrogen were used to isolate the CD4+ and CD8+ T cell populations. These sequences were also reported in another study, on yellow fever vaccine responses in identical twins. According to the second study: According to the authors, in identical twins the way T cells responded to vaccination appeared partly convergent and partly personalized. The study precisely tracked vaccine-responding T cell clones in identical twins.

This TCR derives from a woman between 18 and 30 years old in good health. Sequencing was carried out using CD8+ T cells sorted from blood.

In nucleotides, the sequence is TGTGCCAGCAGTTTACCCTTAGTGCGCAATGAGCAGTTCTTC. Its coded protein is CASSLPLVRNEQFF. This sequence uses TRBV12-3 or TRBV12-4 and TRBJ2-1; no D gene is confidently identified. From the cysteine through the phenylalanine, the CDR3 covers 14 amino acids. Only the CDR3 part of the read is kept: 42 bases, read in frame from the first base. Trimming at the junction amounts to 2 bases on V and 6 bases on J, and the germline ends lie 11 bases apart.